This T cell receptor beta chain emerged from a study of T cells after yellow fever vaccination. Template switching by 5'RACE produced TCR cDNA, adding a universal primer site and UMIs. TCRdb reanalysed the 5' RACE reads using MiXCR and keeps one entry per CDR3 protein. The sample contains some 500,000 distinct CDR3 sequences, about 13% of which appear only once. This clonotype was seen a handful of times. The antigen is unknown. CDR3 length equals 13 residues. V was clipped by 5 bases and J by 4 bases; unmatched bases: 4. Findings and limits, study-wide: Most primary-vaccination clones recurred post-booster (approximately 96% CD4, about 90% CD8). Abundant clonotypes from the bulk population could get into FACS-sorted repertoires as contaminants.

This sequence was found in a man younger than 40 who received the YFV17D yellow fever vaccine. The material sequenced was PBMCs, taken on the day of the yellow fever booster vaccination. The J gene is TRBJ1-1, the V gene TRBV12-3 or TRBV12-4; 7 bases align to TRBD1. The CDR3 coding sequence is TGTGCCAGCAGTCCCGGGACAGCCACTGAAGCTTTCTTT. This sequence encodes CASSPGTATEAFF.